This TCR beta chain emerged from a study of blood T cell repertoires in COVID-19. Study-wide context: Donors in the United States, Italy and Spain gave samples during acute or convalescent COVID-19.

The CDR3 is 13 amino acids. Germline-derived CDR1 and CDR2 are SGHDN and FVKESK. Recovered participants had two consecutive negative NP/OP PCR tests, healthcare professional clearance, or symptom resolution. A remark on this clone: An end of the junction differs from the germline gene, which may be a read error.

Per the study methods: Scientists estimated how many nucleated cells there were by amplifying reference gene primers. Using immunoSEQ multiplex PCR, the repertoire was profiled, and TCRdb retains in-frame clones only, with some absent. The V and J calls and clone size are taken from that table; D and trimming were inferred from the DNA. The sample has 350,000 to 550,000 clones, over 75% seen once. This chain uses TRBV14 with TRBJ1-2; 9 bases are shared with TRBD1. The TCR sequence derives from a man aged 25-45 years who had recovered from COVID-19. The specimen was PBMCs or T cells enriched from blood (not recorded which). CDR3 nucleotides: TGTGCCAGCAGCCCGGACAGGGGTTCCTCGCCCCTCTTC. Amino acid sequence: CASSPDRGSSPLF.